The entry that follows covers one TCR beta chain sequence. Its specificity is unknown. With the Oncomine TCR Beta short-read assay, DNA from cultured CD4+ T cells was sequenced. Genomic DNA extraction was carried out from cultured CD4+ T cells. TCRdb reprocessed the PCR reads via MiXCR and lists one record per CDR3 protein. The data contain around 19,000 distinct CDR3 sequences, 45% to 55% of them seen just once; the ten biggest clones take up about 7.2%. Germline CDR1 is SNHLY and CDR2 is FYNNEI. The CDR3 has 11 residues. The V end lost 8 bases, the J end lost 6 bases, and 7 bases lay between the germline ends. The entry originates in a study of vaccination and CD4 T cells after COVID-19. The overall study: A vaccine, either BNT162b2 or mRNA-1273, was given to participants in two doses. Timing of post-vaccine sample collection was a median 72 days after dose two, with a range of 14 to 241. Each of the control cultures got a CEFX pool, an HIV-1 Nef pool, or no peptide.

The treatment: roughly ten-day PBMC culture with coronavirus spike peptide pools or control peptides (ViraFEST assay). Sequencing was carried out using CD4+ T cells from blood, cultured in vitro. The rearrangement links TRBV2 to TRBJ2-2; D ambiguous. The sequence came from a human donor who had recovered from COVID-19. The CDR3 here is CASVEAGELFF. The CDR3 nucleotides are TGTGCCAGCGTAGAGGCCGGGGAGCTGTTTTTT.